This T cell receptor beta chain was recorded in a study of T cell responses to AZD1222 COVID-19 vaccine. Method: immunoSEQ multiplex PCR; TCRdb's copy keeps in-frame clones and lacks some. The sample consists of some 110,000 clones, approximately 88% of them appearing once. Germline V gene sequence: CDR1 SEHNR, CDR2 FQNEAQ (reference sequence). The CDR3 length is 16 residues. V gave up 2 bases and J gave up 8 bases; unmatched junction bases: 12. This clone has only a few counts. The antigen is undetermined. Study-wide findings and caveats: Only five or six AZD1222 recipients were seropositive at baseline. All repertoire sampling was performed exclusively after the peak T cell response. Nearly half of spike-specific TCRs reportedly target variant regions that are unmutated in the B.1.351 and B.1.1.7 variants. Among vaccine-associated CD4 TCRs, coverage spanned spike, with dominance at 160-218 and 743-854.

The chain employs TRBV7-9 and TRBJ1-2; TRBD1 matches 9 bases. This TCR was recovered from an adult in good health. Sample: peripheral blood, taken on day 0 of AZD1222 vaccination. CDR3 nucleotides: TGTGCCAGCAGCTTACCGTCATCCGGGACAGGGAACGGCTACACCTTC. It is translated as CASSLPSSGTGNGYTF.